Presented here are 29 T cell receptor beta chains from one specimen sequenced in a study of cytomegalovirus exposure and HLA in healthy donors. 60 Vbeta and 13 Jbeta primers were used in PCR. Here immunoSEQ multiplex PCR was the method, and the copy in TCRdb shows in-frame clones only, minus some. The sample comprises under 250,000 clones, roughly 79% of which are singletons, and 1.5% to 2% rests with the top ten. The sample consisted of PBMCs. The receptors derive from a male donor in good health and CMV-seronegative.

This chain joins TRBV7-9 and TRBJ2-5, with TRBD1 matching 8 bases. CDR1 SEHNR and CDR2 FQNEAQ come from the germline V gene (reference sequence). Germline trimming cut 5 bases from V and 1 base from J; bases unmatched to any gene: 12. The CDR3 is 17 residues long. CDR3 DNA sequence: TGTGCCAGCAGCCAGGGGGCTACCCCGGTGGGCCAAGAGACCCAGTACTTC. This codes for CASSQGATPVGQETQYF.

The chain links TRBV5-6 to TRBJ2-7, with D possibly being TRBD2 (5 bases). The CDR3 has 12 residues. V gave up 3 bases and J gave up 6 bases, with 10 bases separating them. Looked up from germline, CDR1 is SGHDT and CDR2 is YYEEEE. CDR3 sequence: CASSSGFGEQYF. The DNA of the CDR3 is TGTGCCAGCAGCTCGGGGTTCGGCGAGCAGTACTTC.

The gene calls are TRBV19 and TRBJ2-7, with 8 bases aligning to TRBD1. The CDR3 runs to 15 residues. Germline V gives CDR1 LNHDA, CDR2 SQIVND (reference sequence). V shed 2 bases and J 2 bases; nucleotides not matched to a gene: 5. The CDR3 DNA follows: TGTGCCAGTAGTATAACCGGGACAGGCGCCTACGAGCAGTACTTC. Translating it yields CASSITGTGAYEQYF.

This clone was detected only once. The chain is built from TRBV6-5 and TRBJ2-1, with 7 bases identical to TRBD2. The CDR3 consists of 15 residues. J gave up 5 bases and V 0 bases, and 4 bases lay outside the gene matches. The germline CDR1 and CDR2 sequences are MNHEY and SVGAGI. The CDR3, as DNA: TGTGCCAGCAGTTACTCGGGACTATCCCACAATGAGCAGTTCTTC. Protein product: CASSYSGLSHNEQFF.

With respect to this clone: Other DNA sequences of this sample code for an identical CDR3. The V gene is TRBV9, the J gene TRBJ2-2; D unclear. The V end lost 0 bases, the J end lost 1 base, and 4 bases lay between the germline ends. The CDR3 is 14 amino acids. Per germline, CDR1 SGDLS and CDR2 YYNGEE. CDR3 coding DNA: TGTGCCAGCAGCGTAGGAGGGAACACCGGGGAGCTGTTTTTT. The encoded protein is CASSVGGNTGELFF.

V usage is TRBV2 and J usage is TRBJ2-7; perhaps TRBD2 as D (6 bases). The V end was cut by 4 bases, the J end by 5 bases, with 15 bases between. CDR1 SNHLY and CDR2 FYNNEI come from the germline V gene. This CDR3 region has 14 residues. The CDR3, as DNA: TGTGCCAGCAGTGGCGGGAATACCCTCGACGAGCAGTACTTC. As protein: CASSGGNTLDEQYF.

This chain links TRBV15 with TRBJ1-1; D call uncertain. The V end lost 1 base, the J end lost 1 base, and 10 bases lay between the germline ends. CDR3 length: 15 amino acids. In germline, CDR1 is LNHNV, CDR2 YYDKDF (reference sequence). CDR3 region: CATSRAQNRNTEAFF. DNA for the CDR3: TGTGCCACCAGCAGAGCCCAAAACAGGAACACTGAAGCTTTCTTT.

Only a few counts were recorded for this clone. This CDR3 is CASSFRGGSYEQYF. CDR3 nucleotides: TGTGCCAGCAGCTTCAGGGGTGGGTCCTACGAGCAGTACTTC. The gene calls are TRBV7-2 and TRBJ2-7; tentatively, D is TRBD1 (6 bases). The CDR3 has 14 residues. CDR1 and CDR2 (germline): SGHTA, FQGNSA. Trimming shortened V by 3 bases and J by 1 base, and 10 bases separated the two germline ends.

The rearrangement links TRBV27 to TRBJ1-2; 9 nucleotides match TRBD1. The germline V gene has CDR1 MNHEY and CDR2 SMNVEV (reference sequence). CDR3 length: 14 amino acids. The J segment lost 6 bases and the V segment lost 6 bases, leaving 8 bases of the junction unmatched. CDR3 protein: CASSPGTGYNGYTF. CDR3 coding DNA: TGTGCCAGCAGCCCCGGGACAGGGTACAATGGCTACACCTTC.

The chain has TRBV6-6 and TRBJ2-7, with TRBD2 identical over 9 bases. V trimming: 4 bases; J trimming: 2 bases; junction bases outside the gene matches: 3. The germline V gene has CDR1 MNHNY and CDR2 SVGAGI (reference sequence). The CDR3 loop spans 14 amino acids. The CDR3 DNA reads TGTGCCAGCAGTTTCGGCGGGAGGGCCTACGAGCAGTACTTC. Residues: CASSFGGRAYEQYF.

V gene TRBV7-2 combines with J gene TRBJ2-7, with D tentatively TRBD1 (6 bases). The CDR3 is made up of 15 amino acids. CDR1 and CDR2 (germline): SGHTA, FQGNSA. V dropped 5 bases and J dropped 6 bases, with 20 bases sitting between them. CDR3 coding DNA: TGTGCCAGCAGCCGCTTGGGGGCTGCCTCGGGCGAGCAGTACTTC. Residues: CASSRLGAASGEQYF.

This chain joins TRBV6-1 and TRBJ1-4; D perhaps matches TRBD1 (6 bases). CDR3 length: 13 residues. CDR1 is MNHNS and CDR2 is SASEGT in the germline V gene. V was pared by 5 bases and J by 7 bases, with 11 bases between. CDR3 coding DNA: TGTGCCAGCAGTCCGGGACACGCTGAAAAACTGTTTTTT. Amino acids: CASSPGHAEKLFF.

This CDR3 reads CASSPGLAGGFSYEQYF. CDR3 sequence (DNA): TGTGCCAGCAGCCCGGGACTAGCGGGGGGCTTCTCCTACGAGCAGTACTTC. The chain carries TRBV11-3 and TRBJ2-7, with 15 positions matching TRBD2. Germline loops: CDR1 SGHNT, CDR2 YENEEA. Trimming cost V 5 bases and J 0 bases; bases outside gene matches: 5. The CDR3 totals 17 residues.

The chain is built from TRBV13 and TRBJ2-7; D might be TRBD2 (5 bases). CDR1 PRHDT and CDR2 FYEKMQ come from the germline V gene (reference sequence). V was pared by 5 bases and J by 5 bases, with 10 bases between. The CDR3 is 12 residues long. The CDR3 DNA reads as TGTGCCAGCAGCGCCCGAGGGAACGAGCAGTACTTC. Protein: CASSARGNEQYF.

V is TRBV2 and J is TRBJ2-1; 7 nucleotides align to TRBD1. The trim removed 7 bases at V and 4 bases at J, leaving 13 bases unmatched. This CDR3 is built from 16 residues. Germline V CDR1 and CDR2: SNHLY, FYNNEI. Here the CDR3 DNA reads TGTGCCAGCAAAGGCTACGAAACAGGGGATTACAATGAGCAGTTCTTC. Residues: CASKGYETGDYNEQFF.

The V gene is TRBV6-1, the J gene TRBJ1-5; 10 nucleotides match TRBD1. The junction had 5 bases not matched to a gene; V was cut back by 5 bases and J by 4 bases. From germline, CDR1 is MNHNS and CDR2 SASEGT. CDR3 length equals 15 residues. The CDR3 loop is CASSTRDRGNQPQHF. CDR3 coding DNA: TGTGCCAGCAGTACCCGGGACAGGGGTAATCAGCCCCAGCATTTT.

The chain combines TRBV7-6 with TRBJ1-5, with a tentative D call TRBD1 (6 bases). The length of the CDR3 is 15 residues. V gave up 1 base and J gave up 8 bases, with 15 bases separating them. Germline loops: CDR1 SGHVS, CDR2 FNYEAQ. The CDR3 spells CASSLGGGAGEPQHF. CDR3 DNA sequence: TGTGCCAGCAGCTTAGGAGGGGGGGCGGGTGAGCCCCAGCATTTT.

This chain connects TRBV9 to TRBJ2-3; TRBD2 aligns across 16 bases. Germline trimming cut 2 bases from V and 2 bases from J; bases unmatched to any gene: 5. Germline-derived CDR1 and CDR2 are SGDLS and YYNGEE. CDR3 size: 18 residues. CDR3 nucleotide sequence: TGTGCCAGCAGCGTGGGACTAGCGGGGGGGCGGGACACAGATACGCAGTATTTT. Translated: CASSVGLAGGRDTDTQYF.

This chain joins TRBV7-2 and TRBJ2-7; TRBD2 matches 12 bases. This CDR3 comprises 16 residues. Trimming at V came to 5 bases and at J to 2 bases, leaving 7 bases not matched to a gene. CDR1 and CDR2 from the germline V gene are SGHTA and FQGNSA. The CDR3 loop is CASSPVTSGRTYEQYF. CDR3 bases: TGTGCCAGCAGCCCAGTAACTAGCGGGAGGACCTACGAGCAGTACTTC.

The rearrangement uses TRBV27 and TRBJ1-4; D possibly corresponds to TRBD1 (6 bases). Germline-derived CDR1 and CDR2 are MNHEY and SMNVEV (reference sequence). V lost 5 bases and J 8 bases, leaving 15 bases between the germline ends. This CDR3 spans 14 amino acids. The CDR3, as DNA: TGTGCCAGCAGTCCAGGGGTCGTTCGCGAAAAACTGTTTTTT. Translation gives CASSPGVVREKLFF.

This clone was observed a few times. The rearrangement links TRBV21-1 to TRBJ1-2. TRBV21-1 is recorded as a pseudogene. This CDR3 spans 12 amino acids. The CDR3 protein is CASARSNYGYTF. CDR3 nucleotides: TGTGCCAGCGCCCGGTCGAACTATGGCTACACCTTC.

The chain links TRBV9 to TRBJ2-5; D remains unclear. CDR1 is SGDLS and CDR2 is YYNGEE in the germline V gene. Trimming removed 0 bases from V and 1 base from J, with 10 bases in between. This CDR3 is 15 amino acids long. CDR3 protein: CASSVATGLQETQYF. The CDR3, as DNA: TGTGCCAGCAGCGTAGCTACGGGTCTCCAAGAGACCCAGTACTTC.

This clone came up a few times. The chain employs TRBV6-5 and TRBJ1-1; D not certain. V was trimmed by 3 bases and J by 8 bases, leaving 4 bases between them. CDR1 and CDR2 from the germline V gene are MNHEY and SVGAGI. The CDR3 is made up of 10 amino acids. As DNA, the CDR3 is TGTGCCAGCAGTTATGGCGAAGCTTTCTTT. Residues: CASSYGEAFF.

V is TRBV28 and J is TRBJ2-7; 9 bases are shared with TRBD1. Trimming removed 5 bases from V and 3 bases from J; junction bases left unmatched: 11. The CDR3 runs 16 residues. Germline CDR1 and CDR2: MDHEN and SYDVKM. The CDR3 spells CASSLRAGTGNYEQYF. In DNA, the CDR3 is TGTGCCAGCAGTCTCAGGGCCGGGACAGGGAACTACGAGCAGTACTTC.

The chain has TRBV7-8 and TRBJ2-7, with TRBD1 identical over 7 bases. CDR3 length equals 13 residues. V lost 5 bases to trimming and J lost 2 bases; unmatched junction nucleotides: 3. Per germline, CDR1 SGHVS and CDR2 FQNEAQ. Here the CDR3 DNA reads TGTGCCAGCAGCCCGACAGGGACCTACGAGCAGTACTTC. It is translated as CASSPTGTYEQYF.

The genes are TRBV5-4 and TRBJ2-7; 7 bases are shared with TRBD1. The CDR3 has 13 amino acids. After removal of 4 bases from V and 1 base from J, the junction contained 2 bases not matched to a gene. Germline CDR1 and CDR2: SGHNT and YYREEE (reference sequence). CDR3 in DNA: TGTGCCAGCAGCCGGGGACAGTCCTACGAGCAGTACTTC. Protein: CASSRGQSYEQYF. Using reference TRBV5-4 and TRBJ2-7 for the parts outside the CDR3, the full variable domain is ETGVTQSPTHLIKTRGQQVTLRCSSQSGHNTVSWYQQALGQGPQFIFQYYREEENGRGNFPPRFSGLQFPNYSSELNVNALELDDSALYLCASSRGQSYEQYFGPGTRLTVT.

This sequence joins TRBV5-4 and TRBJ2-6, with 8 bases lining up with TRBD2. From germline, CDR1 is SGHNT and CDR2 YYREEE (reference sequence). V shed 4 bases, J shed 0 bases, and the junction held 9 bases outside the gene matches. There are 18 residues in the CDR3. CDR3 protein: CASSPQGGGISGANVLTF. CDR3 DNA: TGTGCCAGCAGCCCTCAGGGCGGGGGGATCTCTGGGGCCAACGTCCTGACTTTC.

Details on this clone: One end of the junction does not line up with germline, which may come from a read error. The V call is TRBV7-9, the J call TRBJ1-2; D is undetermined. CDR1 and CDR2 (germline): SEHNR, FQNEAQ (reference sequence). The CDR3 spans 14 residues. The CDR3 is CSSSLREGVYGYTF. CDR3 DNA: TGTTCCAGCAGCTTACGGGAGGGAGTCTATGGCTACACCTTC.

This clone occurred once. The genes are TRBV27 and TRBJ2-5, with D possibly being TRBD1 (5 bases). The CDR3 totals 14 residues. V lost 2 bases, J lost 1 base, and 8 bases lay in between. The V gene's germline CDR1 is MNHEY and CDR2 SMNVEV (reference sequence). The DNA of the CDR3 is TGTGCCAGCAGTTTAAACAGGCTCCAAGAGACCCAGTACTTC. Its translation is CASSLNRLQETQYF.